This T cell receptor beta chain was identified during a study of blood T cell repertoires in COVID-19. Study as a whole: Specimens from acute and convalescent COVID-19 originated in the United States, Italy and Spain. Sources were T cells, B-cell-depleted T cells, or PBMCs; the material itself was cDNA or gDNA.

This clone has only a few counts. Authors' processing steps: For nucleated cells, counts were estimated from reference gene primer amplification. Here immunoSEQ multiplex PCR was the method, and the copy in TCRdb shows in-frame clones only, minus some. The V and J calls and clone size were taken over from that table, and D and trimming were inferred from the DNA. The sample consists of 160,000 or so clones, around 82% of them appearing once. The CDR3 covers 10 residues. The V and J ends lost 10 bases and 11 bases respectively, with 14 bases between them. The germline CDR1 and CDR2 sequences are MNHEY and SVGAGI.

This TCR came from a man aged 55 to 69 with active or convalescent COVID-19. V and J are TRBV6-5 and TRBJ1-1; a weak D match, TRBD1 (6 bases). The sequencing input was peripheral blood. CDR3 nucleotides: TGTGCCACCGACAGGTTTTGGGCTTTCTTT. It translates to CATDRFWAFF.